A selection of T cell receptor beta chains follows, all from one sample in a study of T cells after yellow fever vaccination. TCRdb re-called the 5' RACE reads through MiXCR, storing one row per CDR3 protein. The sample holds around 330,000 distinct CDR3 sequences, around 3.9% seen once. Sequenced here: PBMCs, sampled on the day of the yellow fever booster vaccination. The receptors derive from a man in his late teens or twenties who received the YFV17D yellow fever vaccine. Each CDR3 is given with its conserved first and last residue. D genes are given only for firm matches. Size is omitted from some rows. Given values are once, few, many or a class for expanded clones.

CDR3aa,CDR3nt,j_gene,d_gene,v_gene,abundance
CASSAGLASTDTQYF,TGTGCCAGCAGCGCGGGACTAGCTAGCACAGATACGCAGTATTTT,TRBJ2-3,TRBD2,TRBV5-4,many
CASRDPGQGSNQPQHF,TGTGCCAGCAGAGATCCGGGACAAGGGAGCAATCAGCCCCAGCATTTT,TRBJ1-5,NA,TRBV12-3/TRBV12-4,few
CSATGVGELFF,TGCAGTGCTACAGGGGTCGGGGAGCTGTTTTTT,TRBJ2-2,NA,TRBV20-1,few
CSLGEPNTGELFF,TGCAGCTTAGGGGAGCCGAACACCGGGGAGCTGTTTTTT,TRBJ2-2,NA,TRBV29-1,many
CASSLVGRLGGTEAFF,TGCGCCAGCAGCTTGGTGGGACGGCTCGGGGGCACTGAAGCTTTCTTT,TRBJ1-1,NA,TRBV5-1,few
CASGGSGNQPQHF,TGTGCCAGCGGGGGAAGTGGGAATCAGCCCCAGCATTTT,TRBJ1-5,NA,TRBV7-2,few
CASRIQETSTPGSSPLHF,TGTGCCAGCAGGATTCAGGAGACAAGTACTCCGGGGAGTTCACCCCTCCACTTT,TRBJ1-6,NA,TRBV27,many
CAIRDRVNYGYTF,TGTGCCATCAGGGACAGGGTTAACTATGGCTACACCTTC,TRBJ1-2,TRBD1,TRBV10-3,few
CASSLSEILAKNIQYF,TGTGCCAGCAGTTTAAGTGAAATCTTAGCCAAAAACATTCAGTACTTC,TRBJ2-4,NA,TRBV27,many
CASSRGQLETQYF,TGTGCCAGCAGCCGGGGCCAGTTGGAGACCCAGTACTTC,TRBJ2-5,NA,TRBV7-2,many
CASSPLTGAPTDTQYF,TGTGCCAGCAGCCCCCTGACGGGAGCCCCCACAGATACGCAGTATTTT,TRBJ2-3,NA,TRBV5-5,many
CASRGAREQFF,TGTGCCAGCAGGGGCGCGAGGGAGCAGTTCTTC,TRBJ2-1,NA,TRBV27,few
CATDVRAETSSGNTIYF,TGTGCCACCGACGTTCGGGCGGAAACGAGCTCTGGAAACACCATATATTTT,TRBJ1-3,NA,TRBV7-9,many
CSTGGAEETQYF,TGCTCCACCGGGGGGGCCGAAGAGACCCAGTACTTC,TRBJ2-5,TRBD2,TRBV6-6,NA
CASSRGQGEVNTEAFF,TGCGCCAGCAGCCGAGGACAGGGGGAGGTGAACACTGAAGCTTTCTTT,TRBJ1-1,TRBD1,TRBV4-1,NA
CATSREGLASYRAQYF,TGTGCCACCAGCAGAGAAGGCCTAGCCAGTTATAGGGCCCAGTACTTC,TRBJ2-5,NA,TRBV15,NA
CASSPWGRGNEQFF,TGTGCCAGCAGTCCTTGGGGCAGGGGAAATGAGCAGTTCTTC,TRBJ2-1,NA,TRBV2,few
CSASGTGGTDTQYF,TGCAGTGCATCCGGGACAGGGGGCACAGATACGCAGTATTTT,TRBJ2-3,TRBD1,TRBV20-1,many
CASSGRAGYTF,TGTGCCAGCAGTGGCCGGGCTGGCTACACCTTC,TRBJ1-2,NA,TRBV6-6,NA
CSVEDPAVHEQYF,TGCAGCGTTGAAGATCCCGCAGTCCACGAGCAGTACTTC,TRBJ2-7,NA,TRBV29-1,many
CASGRAGAGDTQYF,TGTGCCAGTGGAAGAGCAGGGGCGGGAGATACGCAGTATTTT,TRBJ2-3,NA,TRBV19,many
CASSPIGTQISFGYTF,TGTGCCAGCTCACCAATCGGGACCCAAATCAGTTTTGGCTACACCTTC,TRBJ1-2,NA,TRBV18,NA
CASSQDSRWWGAEETQYF,TGTGCCAGCAGCCAAGACTCCCGGTGGTGGGGGGCGGAAGAGACCCAGTACTTC,TRBJ2-5,NA,TRBV14,NA
CSADPGGIAKNIQYF,TGCAGTGCTGATCCAGGGGGTATAGCCAAAAACATTCAGTACTTC,TRBJ2-4,TRBD1,TRBV20-1,many
CASSFGYGLAGELFF,TGTGCCAGCAGTTTCGGGTATGGTTTGGCCGGGGAGCTGTTTTTT,TRBJ2-2,NA,TRBV12-3/TRBV12-4,few
CASSPRGLMNEQFF,TGTGCCAGCAGCCCTAGGGGGCTCATGAATGAGCAGTTCTTC,TRBJ2-1,TRBD1,TRBV9,NA
CASGTSGFQETQYF,TGCGCCAGCGGTACTAGCGGGTTCCAAGAGACCCAGTACTTC,TRBJ2-5,TRBD2,TRBV5-1,few
CASSTDLNSYNEQFF,TGTGCCAGCAGCACCGACTTGAACTCCTACAATGAGCAGTTCTTC,TRBJ2-1,NA,TRBV9,NA
CASSPSGLSGSPLHF,TGTGCCAGCAGTCCCTCCGGGTTATCGGGTTCACCCCTCCACTTT,TRBJ1-6,NA,TRBV12-3/TRBV12-4,NA
CASSLDQGGSGAYNEQFF,TGTGCCAGCAGCTTAGACCAGGGAGGTAGCGGGGCCTACAATGAGCAGTTCTTC,TRBJ2-1,TRBD2,TRBV11-3,many
CATSPGGGVADTQYF,TGTGCCACCAGCCCTGGGGGCGGGGTAGCAGATACGCAGTATTTT,TRBJ2-3,NA,TRBV15,few
CASSPTPSGVYNEQFF,TGTGCCAGCAGCCCGACCCCTAGCGGGGTTTACAATGAGCAGTTCTTC,TRBJ2-1,TRBD2,TRBV7-6,few
CASMRRGSTGELFF,TGTGCCAGCATGAGGCGAGGGAGCACCGGGGAGCTGTTTTTT,TRBJ2-2,NA,TRBV2,many
CASSTSGGRNTGELFF,TGCGCCAGCAGCACTAGCGGGGGGCGGAACACCGGGGAGCTGTTTTTT,TRBJ2-2,TRBD2,TRBV5-1,few
CASSLVGSDYGYTF,TGTGCCAGCAGCTTGGTCGGGTCGGACTATGGCTACACCTTC,TRBJ1-2,NA,TRBV5-6,few
CASSSRGVFTDTQYF,TGTGCTAGCAGCTCTCGGGGAGTCTTCACAGATACGCAGTATTTT,TRBJ2-3,NA,TRBV7-7,NA
CRGTGGSTEAFF,TGCAGAGGTACAGGGGGCTCCACTGAAGCTTTCTTT,TRBJ1-1,TRBD1,TRBV20-1,many